These 8 T cell receptor beta chains came from one sample sequenced in a study of blood T cell repertoires in COVID-19. TCRdb's table, derived via immunoSEQ multiplex PCR, lists solely in-frame clones and lacks some. The table records 150,000 to 200,000 clones, just over 85% of them present only once. The sequenced sample was PBMCs or T cells enriched from blood (not recorded which). The receptor set was obtained from a woman aged 18 to 35 who had recovered from COVID-19.

This chain connects TRBV24-1 to TRBJ2-3, with D perhaps TRBD2 (6 bases). Germline CDR1 KGHDR, CDR2 SFDVKD. The CDR3 length is 14 residues. The V and J ends lost 2 bases and 3 bases respectively, with 8 bases between them. The CDR3 here is CATSDYRETDTQYF. The CDR3 nucleotides are TGTGCCACCAGTGATTACCGGGAGACAGATACGCAGTATTTT.

The V call is TRBV10-1, the J call TRBJ1-4; maybe TRBD1 (5 bases). CDR3 length: 14 amino acids. Germline values: CDR1 WNHNN, CDR2 SYGVQD (reference sequence). With 4 bases removed from V and 3 bases from J, the gap between germline ends came to 9 bases. The CDR3 reads CASSGGVANEKLFF. Here the CDR3 DNA reads TGCGCCAGCAGTGGGGGGGTTGCTAATGAAAAACTGTTTTTT.

V usage is TRBV11-2 and J usage is TRBJ2-7; 11 positions agree with TRBD2. The ends lost 1 base at V and 3 bases at J; junction bases unmatched: 8. CDR3 size: 17 residues. CDR1 is SGHAT, CDR2 FQNNGV, per germline. CDR3 in amino acids: CASSLVLGLAGGYEQYF. CDR3 nucleotide sequence: TGTGCCAGCAGCTTAGTCCTAGGGCTAGCGGGGGGCTACGAGCAGTACTTC.

The gene calls are TRBV10-3 and TRBJ2-3; D ambiguous. CDR3 length: 14 residues. The V end lost 0 bases, the J end lost 2 bases, and 6 bases lay between the germline ends. Per the germline V gene, CDR1 is ENHRY and CDR2 is SYGVKD. The CDR3 coding sequence is TGTGCCATCAGTGAGTCAGTGGCCACAGATACGCAGTATTTT. Protein sequence: CAISESVATDTQYF.

This clone has only a few counts. The V and J genes are TRBV6-4 and TRBJ2-3, with TRBD1 as a possible D gene (5 bases). V was clipped by 3 bases and J by 6 bases, with 19 bases between them. The CDR3 contains 16 residues. Germline V gives CDR1 MRHNA, CDR2 SNTAGT. The CDR3, as DNA: TGTGCCAGCAGTGAATGGGGCTTGGCGGTGGCGGATACGCAGTATTTT. Its translation is CASSEWGLAVADTQYF.

This clone has just a few counts. The chain recombines TRBV14 with TRBJ1-6; D gene unclear. The CDR3 is 13 residues long. The V end lost 1 base, the J end lost 9 bases, and 7 bases lay between the germline ends. Germline-derived CDR1 and CDR2 are SGHDN and FVKESK. CDR3 nucleotide sequence: TGTGCCAGCAGCCAAGGTCTCCGTTCACCCCTCCACTTT. It codes for CASSQGLRSPLHF.

CDR3 sequence (DNA): TGTGCCAGCAGCTTAGGACAGCTTAACTATGGCTACACCTTC. This sequence encodes CASSLGQLNYGYTF. This chain joins TRBV7-9 and TRBJ1-2, with D perhaps TRBD1 (5 bases). Germline loops: CDR1 SEHNR, CDR2 FQNEAQ (reference sequence). This CDR3 region has 14 residues. V was shortened by 1 base and J by 1 base, with 7 bases between the two germline ends.

This clone occurred many times. The chain joins TRBV18 to TRBJ1-2; 8 bases line up with TRBD1. Germline-derived CDR1 and CDR2 are KGHSH and LQKENI. The CDR3 is 14 residues long. V trimming: 3 bases; J trimming: 4 bases; junction bases outside the gene matches: 4. CDR3 sequence (DNA): TGTGCCAGCTCACCCGACAGGGGAGGCTATGGCTACACCTTC. Translation gives CASSPDRGGYGYTF.